The text below deals with one T cell receptor (beta chain). This clone was counted a single time. Its antigen has not been determined. One base away there is no much larger clone; base qualities are not given. The CDR3 regions of human TCRbeta chains were analyzed by immunosequencing. The original methods were these. TCRs in the repertoires were compared against a reference library of SARS-CoV-2-specific TCRs that had been generated with the MIRA antigen-specificity platform. Breadth was defined as the fraction of unique TCRs that were SARS-CoV-2-associated. Depth was defined as the fraction of total T cells that were SARS-CoV-2-associated. Using the MIRA data, each spike-specific TCR was mapped to the spike region that the TCR reacts to and placed in a CD4 or CD8 class. Log10-transformed breadth and depth values were compared by one-way ANOVA with Sidak's multiple comparisons tests. TCRdb obtained this table from immuneACCESS and retained in-frame rearrangements with V and J assigned. These tables miss some clones; where compared with another copy, unresolved V genes account for less than half of the shortfall, and the remainder is unexplained. V and J calls and clone size follow that table, whereas D and trimming were derived from the DNA. This sample is represented by over 95,000 clones; about 90% of them were singletons. The ten biggest clones cover approximately 3% of the sample.

This record belongs to a study of T cell responses to AZD1222 COVID-19 vaccine (TCRdb year 2021). About the investigation overall: Because spike-specific TCR depth and breadth did not differ between the two schedules, AZD1222 recipients who got a second dose at roughly 4 weeks were pooled with those who got a second dose at roughly 12 weeks. Enrollment into the trials was organized by age into subgroups of 18-55, 56-69 and 70-plus years, and those subgroups contained roughly 150, 30 and 60 TCR-sequenced participants, respectively. TCR sequencing covered roughly 230 trial participants: about 210 given two doses of AZD1222 and approximately 26 given two doses of MenACWY control vaccine.

The time point label, as the study defines it: baseline before first vaccination. Vaccinee samples came from UK trials COV001 and COV002, including a single-blind randomized controlled phase 2/3 trial of AZD1222 (ChAdOx1 nCoV-19) in healthy adults. For TCRbeta chain sequencing, PBMC samples were collected from trial participants at day 0 and at day 28 after the second dose. Here is what the overall study found, with its caveats: Because no day 14 peak-response samples were available, the repertoires could be characterized only after the peak T cell response. Participants were mostly white British, with more females than males. The authors suggested clonal diversity may have been underestimated. Spike-specific TCR breadth and depth rose significantly after two AZD1222 doses compared with day 0 and with MenACWY recipients. Reportedly, close to half of the unique spike-specific TCRs recognized epitopes lying outside the regions that are mutated in the B.1.351 and B.1.1.7 variants. Only six or seven AZD1222 recipients were SARS-CoV-2 seropositive at baseline, limiting conclusions about previously exposed vaccinees. The whole spike protein was spanned by vaccine-associated CD4 TCRs, and dominant responses were seen in regions 160-218 and 743-854. The 56-69-year group was small, and its depth increase did not reach significance, likely because of low power.

The CDR3 holds 13 amino acids from the cysteine to the phenylalanine. Only the CDR3 region is kept as DNA, spanning 39 bases read in frame from base 1. The germline V gene yields ENHRY for CDR1 and SYGVKD for CDR2. The junction shows trimming of 4 bases on V and 3 bases on J, plus 9 bases between the germline ends. The sequences come from peripheral blood, collected on day 0 of AZD1222 vaccination. The source is an adult in good health. The chain uses TRBV10-3 and TRBJ2-5; TRBD2 could be the D gene, as 7 bases match. For the CDR3, the sequence is CAISGGGEETQYF. The nucleotides read TGTGCCATCAGTGGAGGGGGGGAAGAGACCCAGTACTTC.